The entry below describes one T cell receptor beta chain. Its specificity is unknown. The germline V gene encodes CDR1 SGHTA and CDR2 FQGNSA. The J segment lost 7 bases and the V segment lost 3 bases, leaving 7 bases of the junction unmatched. The CDR3 is 15 amino acids. The PCR was carried out with 60 Vbeta primers and 13 Jbeta primers. Method: immunoSEQ multiplex PCR; TCRdb's copy keeps in-frame clones and lacks some. The sample yields 90,000 to 150,000 clones, almost 85% seen once. The data derive from a study of cytomegalovirus exposure and HLA in healthy donors. Points from the study as a whole: Prediction of most subjects' HLA-A and HLA-B alleles by TCR beta sequences was reportedly accurate. When the data were analyzed later, several of the most significant clusters appeared to be linked to common viral pathogens.

The sequencing sample was made of PBMCs. This chain joins TRBV7-2 and TRBJ2-1; 9 bases match TRBD2. The TCR was taken from a woman aged 18-29 years in good health and CMV-seronegative. CDR3: CASSFRTSAENEQFF. CDR3 DNA sequence: TGTGCCAGCAGCTTCCGGACTAGCGCAGAAAATGAGCAGTTCTTC. The full variable domain, completed using reference TRBV7-2 and TRBJ2-1, is GAGVSQSPSNKVTEKGKDVELRCDPISGHTALYWYRQSLGQGLEFLIYFQGNSAPDKSGLPSDRFSAERTGGSVSTLTIQRTQQEDSAVYLCASSFRTSAENEQFFGPGTRLTVL.